At least ten counts were recorded for the clone carrying this T cell receptor beta chain. Antigen unknown. These data belong to a study of T cells in Graves' hyperthyroidism and ophthalmopathy. Across the study: It was at initial diagnosis, before any treatment, that peripheral blood was collected.

The investigators amplified TCR beta CDR3 regions from RNA transcripts. The TCR CDR3 first-round RT-PCR relied on the HTBI primer set. TCRdb analysed the multiplex PCR reads with MiXCR anew, one entry per CDR3 protein. Here the sample spans 250,000 to 400,000 distinct CDR3 sequences, approximately 14% being singletons. Those patients with uncontrolled infection, other autoimmune disease, pregnancy or lactation were excluded. Orbital computed tomography, thyroid ultrasound, serum thyroxine and TRAb, and clinical symptoms together informed the diagnoses. Study-wide points: Most clonotypes that expanded in the thyroid above 0.001 also showed up in blood.

The germline gives CDR1 SEHNR, CDR2 FQNEAQ (reference sequence). The CDR3 runs 12 residues. V lost 5 bases to trimming and J lost 8 bases, with 10 bases between them. The J gene is TRBJ2-1, the V gene TRBV7-9; no clear D. The receptor comes from a woman aged 40 to 49 with Graves' ophthalmopathy. Sequencing was performed on blood. The CDR3 bases are TGTGCCAGCAGCCGCACGACGGATGAGCAGTTCTTC. Amino acids: CASSRTTDEQFF.